A selection of T cell receptor beta chains follows, all from one sample in a study of T cell clones after liver transplantation. Sequenced by immunoSEQ multiplex PCR; TCRdb stores in-frame clones only, minus some. This sample yields about 21,000 clones, of which approximately 95% are seen a single time; 20% to 30% belongs to the top ten. Source: CD8+ T cells from blood, taken less than 27 months after liver transplant. These receptors originate from a human patient who received a liver transplant. Some T cells may be the graft donor's. The CDR3 runs from the conserved cysteine through the conserved F or W.

TRBJ1-2	TRBV7-9	CASSFSGGQEYGYTF
TRBJ2-7	TRBV19	CASSTSEDHYEQYF
TRBJ2-7	TRBV29-1	CSVEGQCPNYEQYF
TRBJ2-7	TRBV9	CASSPAFLAEQYF
TRBJ2-1	TRBV27	CASSSRLVRVDEQFF
TRBJ2-1	TRBV27	CASSPTSGGSYNEQFF
TRBJ1-1	TRBV6-1	CATRRAPSLNTEAFF
TRBJ1-1	TRBV5-6	CASSPGALNTEAFF
TRBJ2-1	TRBV9	CASSLRDRGALDEQFF
TRBJ2-3	TRBV4-3	CASSQGGGADTQYF
TRBJ2-1	TRBV29-1	CSVPGTDYNEQFF
TRBJ1-5	TRBV28	CASSLGRGGQPQHF
TRBJ2-7	TRBV27	CASGNYEQYF
TRBJ2-7	TRBV6-5	CASSPQDAEPYEQYF
TRBJ2-1	TRBV13	CASSSGLAGLYNEQFF
TRBJ1-1	TRBV27	CASSFVENTEAFF
NA	TRBV29-1	CSVQGRGYEQYF
TRBJ2-7	TRBV9	CASSGDPDSTYEQYF
TRBJ2-7	TRBV2	CASTQMGPPLFGEQYF
TRBJ1-3	TRBV10-2	CASSDAIEGNTIYF
TRBJ2-4	TRBV6-5	CASSDQGGVGF
TRBJ2-5	TRBV6-5	CASSYGSGGSGETQYF
TRBJ2-5	TRBV4-1	CASSQRDRETQYF
TRBJ2-7	TRBV13	CASSYRDRVSYEQYF
TRBJ1-2	TRBV11-3	CASSSETGGGYTF
TRBJ2-7	TRBV4-2	CASSQELAGGFYEQYF
TRBJ2-7	TRBV2	CASVDRAYEQYF
TRBJ2-7	TRBV4-3	CASSQGTGVSYEQYF
TRBJ2-1	TRBV28	CASSLNGSPSSYNEQFF
TRBJ2-5	TRBV2	CASSGTPLQETQYF
TRBJ1-3	TRBV9	CASSVGGQGAGNTIYF
TRBJ1-1	TRBV5-1	CASSNGQGVVNTEAFF
TRBJ2-1	TRBV7-9	CASSARLAEYNEQFF
TRBJ1-2	TRBV4-2	CASSQDPGTGLYGYTF
TRBJ2-2	TRBV29-1	CSVEETGVNTGELFF
TRBJ2-1	TRBV7-3	CASSPLPSGSQNEQFF
TRBJ1-1	TRBV7-6	CASSPRDRGVWAEAFF
TRBJ1-1	TRBV30	CAWGAQNTEAFF
TRBJ2-7	TRBV7-4	CASSPPSGSYEQYF
TRBJ2-2	TRBV30	CAWTLGVAGELFF
TRBJ2-1	TRBV19	CASSWDNYNEQFF
TRBJ1-1	TRBV9	CASSPRGGGNTEAFF
TRBJ2-1	TRBV27	CASSLSGGTSGYNEQFF
TRBJ2-1	TRBV14	CASSLSGSNEQFF
TRBJ2-1	TRBV18	CASSPSRDRAFNEQFF
TRBJ1-1	TRBV5-1	CASSLWSGRATEAFF